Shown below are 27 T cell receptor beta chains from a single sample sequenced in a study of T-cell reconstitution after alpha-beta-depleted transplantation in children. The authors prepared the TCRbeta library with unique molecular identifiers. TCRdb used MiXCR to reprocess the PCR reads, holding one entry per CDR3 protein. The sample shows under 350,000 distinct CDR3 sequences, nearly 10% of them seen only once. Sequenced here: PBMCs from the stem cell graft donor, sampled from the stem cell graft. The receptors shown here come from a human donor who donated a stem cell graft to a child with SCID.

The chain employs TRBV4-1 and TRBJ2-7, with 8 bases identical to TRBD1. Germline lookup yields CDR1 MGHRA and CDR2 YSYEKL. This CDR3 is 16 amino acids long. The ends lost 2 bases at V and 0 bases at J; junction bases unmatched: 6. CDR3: CASSQRDRSNSYEQYF. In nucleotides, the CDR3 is TGCGCCAGCAGCCAACGGGACAGGTCGAACTCCTACGAGCAGTACTTC.

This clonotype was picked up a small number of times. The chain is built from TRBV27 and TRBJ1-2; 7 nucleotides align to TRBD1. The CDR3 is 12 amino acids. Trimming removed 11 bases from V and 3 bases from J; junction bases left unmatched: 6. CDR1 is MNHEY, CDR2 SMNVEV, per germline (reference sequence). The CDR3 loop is CAGIGQDYGYTF. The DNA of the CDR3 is TGTGCCGGAATAGGACAGGACTATGGCTACACCTTC.

For the CDR3, the DNA is TGTGCCAGCAGCCCTTACAGGGGTTCCAATGAGCAGTTCTTC. Protein: CASSPYRGSNEQFF. This chain connects TRBV7-6 to TRBJ2-1; the match to TRBD1 covers 7 bases. CDR1 is SGHVS, CDR2 FNYEAQ, per germline. V was clipped by 5 bases and J by 6 bases; unmatched bases: 7. The CDR3 runs 14 residues.

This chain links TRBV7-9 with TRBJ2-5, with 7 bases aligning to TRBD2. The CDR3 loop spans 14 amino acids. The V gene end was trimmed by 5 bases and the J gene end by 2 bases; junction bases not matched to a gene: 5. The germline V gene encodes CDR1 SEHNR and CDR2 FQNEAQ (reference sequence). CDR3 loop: CASSTRGEQETQYF. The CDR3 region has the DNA TGTGCCAGCAGCACCCGGGGGGAGCAAGAGACCCAGTACTTC.

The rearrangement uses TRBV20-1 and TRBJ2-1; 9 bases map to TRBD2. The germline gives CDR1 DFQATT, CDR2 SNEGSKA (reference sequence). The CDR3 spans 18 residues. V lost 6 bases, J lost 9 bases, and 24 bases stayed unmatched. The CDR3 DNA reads TGCAGTGCCGGTAGGAGCAAACTAGCGGGTCCACGGGAGGGTGAGCAGTTCTTC. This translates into CSAGRSKLAGPREGEQFF.

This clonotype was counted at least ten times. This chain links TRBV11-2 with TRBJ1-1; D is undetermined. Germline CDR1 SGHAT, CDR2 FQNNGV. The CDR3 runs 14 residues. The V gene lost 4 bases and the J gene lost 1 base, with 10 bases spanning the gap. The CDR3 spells CASSYVSGNTEAFF. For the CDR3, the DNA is TGTGCCAGCAGCTACGTTTCGGGGAACACTGAAGCTTTCTTT.

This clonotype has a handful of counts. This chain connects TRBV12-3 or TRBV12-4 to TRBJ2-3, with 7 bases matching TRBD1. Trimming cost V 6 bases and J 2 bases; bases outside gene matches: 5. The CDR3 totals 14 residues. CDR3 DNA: TGTGCCAGCAGCCGCGAGGGGGCCACAGATACGCAGTATTTT. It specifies CASSREGATDTQYF.

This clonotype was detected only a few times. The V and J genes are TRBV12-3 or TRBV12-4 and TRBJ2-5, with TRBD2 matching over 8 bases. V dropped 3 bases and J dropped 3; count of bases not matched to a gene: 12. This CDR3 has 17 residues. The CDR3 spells CASSFFPRVAGKETQYF. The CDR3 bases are TGTGCCAGCAGTTTTTTCCCCAGGGTAGCGGGGAAAGAGACCCAGTACTTC.

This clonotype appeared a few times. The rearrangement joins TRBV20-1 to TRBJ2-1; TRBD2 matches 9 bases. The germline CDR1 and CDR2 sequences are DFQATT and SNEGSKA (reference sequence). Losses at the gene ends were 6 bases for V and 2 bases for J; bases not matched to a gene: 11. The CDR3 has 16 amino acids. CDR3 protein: CSAITSGGRTYNEQFF. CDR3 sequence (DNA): TGCAGTGCCATAACAAGCGGGGGGCGGACCTACAATGAGCAGTTCTTC.

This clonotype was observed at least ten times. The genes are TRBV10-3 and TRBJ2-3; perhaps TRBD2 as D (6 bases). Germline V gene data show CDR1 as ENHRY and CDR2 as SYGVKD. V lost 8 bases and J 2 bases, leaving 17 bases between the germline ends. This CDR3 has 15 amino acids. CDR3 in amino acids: CAISPGTGYTDTQYF. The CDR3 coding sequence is TGTGCCATCTCCCCCGGGACTGGCTACACAGATACGCAGTATTTT.

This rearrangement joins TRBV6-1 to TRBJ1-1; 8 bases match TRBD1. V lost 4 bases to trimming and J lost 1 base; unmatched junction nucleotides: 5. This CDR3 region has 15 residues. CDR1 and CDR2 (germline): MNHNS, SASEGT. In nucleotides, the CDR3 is TGTGCCAGCAGTGCCGGACAGGGCCGGAACACTGAAGCTTTCTTT. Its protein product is CASSAGQGRNTEAFF.

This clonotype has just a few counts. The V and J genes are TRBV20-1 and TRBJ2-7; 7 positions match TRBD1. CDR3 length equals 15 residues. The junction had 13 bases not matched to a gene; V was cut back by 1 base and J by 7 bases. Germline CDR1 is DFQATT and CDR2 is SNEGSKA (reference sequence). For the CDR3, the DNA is TGCAGTGCTAGAGGTCGACAGGGCTCCAGGAATGAGCAGTACTTC. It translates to CSARGRQGSRNEQYF.

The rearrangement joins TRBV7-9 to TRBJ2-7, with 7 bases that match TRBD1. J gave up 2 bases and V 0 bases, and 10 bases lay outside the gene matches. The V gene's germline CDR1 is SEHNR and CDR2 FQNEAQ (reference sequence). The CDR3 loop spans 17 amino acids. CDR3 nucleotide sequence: TGTGCCAGCAGCTTAGCGCCCGACAGGGCGGTTCCCTACGAGCAGTACTTC. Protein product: CASSLAPDRAVPYEQYF.

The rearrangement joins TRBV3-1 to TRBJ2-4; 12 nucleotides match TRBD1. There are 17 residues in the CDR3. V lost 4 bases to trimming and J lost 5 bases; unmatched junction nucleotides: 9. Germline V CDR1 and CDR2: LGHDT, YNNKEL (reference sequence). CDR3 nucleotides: TGTGCCAGCAGCCTGCCGGGACAGGGGGCGGCCCAAAACATTCAGTACTTC. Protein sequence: CASSLPGQGAAQNIQYF.

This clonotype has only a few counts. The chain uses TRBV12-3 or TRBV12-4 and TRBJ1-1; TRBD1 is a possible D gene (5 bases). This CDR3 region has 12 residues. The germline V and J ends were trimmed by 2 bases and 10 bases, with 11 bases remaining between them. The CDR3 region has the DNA TGTGCCAGCAGTTTACCGGCCAGGGCAGCTTTCTTT. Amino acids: CASSLPARAAFF.

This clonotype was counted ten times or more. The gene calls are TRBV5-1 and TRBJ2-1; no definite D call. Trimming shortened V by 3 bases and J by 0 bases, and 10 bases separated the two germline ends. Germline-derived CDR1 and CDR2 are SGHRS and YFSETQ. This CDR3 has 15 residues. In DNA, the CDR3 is TGCGCCAGCAGCTCACAGACGCTCTCCTACAATGAGCAGTTCTTC. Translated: CASSSQTLSYNEQFF.

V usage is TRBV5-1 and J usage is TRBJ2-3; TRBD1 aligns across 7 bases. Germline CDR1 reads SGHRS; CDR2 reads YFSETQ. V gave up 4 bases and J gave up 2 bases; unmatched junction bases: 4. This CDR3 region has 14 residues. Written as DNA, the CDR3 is TGCGCCAGCAGCATGACAGGGTACACAGATACGCAGTATTTT. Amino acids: CASSMTGYTDTQYF.

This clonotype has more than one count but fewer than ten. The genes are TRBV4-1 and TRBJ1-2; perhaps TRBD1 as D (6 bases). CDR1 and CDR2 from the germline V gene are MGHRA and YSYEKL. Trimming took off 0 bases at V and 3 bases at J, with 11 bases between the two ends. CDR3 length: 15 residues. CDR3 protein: CASSQDSTGYYGYTF. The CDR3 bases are TGCGCCAGCAGCCAAGATTCGACAGGTTACTATGGCTACACCTTC.

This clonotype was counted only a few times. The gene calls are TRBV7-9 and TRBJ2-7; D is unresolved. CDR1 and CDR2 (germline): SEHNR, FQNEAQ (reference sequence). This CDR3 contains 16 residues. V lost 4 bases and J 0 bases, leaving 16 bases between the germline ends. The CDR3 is CASSSSGGRSSYEQYF. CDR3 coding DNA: TGTGCCAGCAGCTCTTCGGGTGGCAGATCCTCCTACGAGCAGTACTTC.

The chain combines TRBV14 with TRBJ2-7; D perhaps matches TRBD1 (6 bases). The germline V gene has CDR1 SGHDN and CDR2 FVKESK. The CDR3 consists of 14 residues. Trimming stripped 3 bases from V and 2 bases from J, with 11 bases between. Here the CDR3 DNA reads TGTGCCAGCAGCCAGGGGGCCCTCCCCTACGAGCAGTACTTC. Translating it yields CASSQGALPYEQYF.

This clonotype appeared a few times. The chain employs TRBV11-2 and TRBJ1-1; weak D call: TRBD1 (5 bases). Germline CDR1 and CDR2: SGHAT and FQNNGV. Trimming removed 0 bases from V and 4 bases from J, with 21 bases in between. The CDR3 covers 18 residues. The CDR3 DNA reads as TGTGCCAGCAGCTTAGAACCTTTTAGAGGGGAGGGTAGCACTGAAGCTTTCTTT. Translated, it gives CASSLEPFRGEGSTEAFF.

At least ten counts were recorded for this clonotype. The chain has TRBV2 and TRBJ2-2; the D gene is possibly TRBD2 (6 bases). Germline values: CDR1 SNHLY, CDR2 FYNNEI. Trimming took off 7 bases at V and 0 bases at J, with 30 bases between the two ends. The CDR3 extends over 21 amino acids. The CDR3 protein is CASNYFRGVSPGNANTGELFF. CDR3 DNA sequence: TGTGCCAGCAATTATTTTCGCGGGGTCTCCCCGGGTAACGCGAACACCGGGGAGCTGTTTTTT.

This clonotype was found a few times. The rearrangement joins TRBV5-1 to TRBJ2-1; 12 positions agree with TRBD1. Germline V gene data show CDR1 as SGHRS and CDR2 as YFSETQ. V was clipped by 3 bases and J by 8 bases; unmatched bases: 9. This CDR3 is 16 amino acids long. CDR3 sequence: CASSSRGTGGRDEQFF. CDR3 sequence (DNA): TGCGCCAGCAGCTCCCGCGGGACAGGGGGCCGCGATGAGCAGTTCTTC.

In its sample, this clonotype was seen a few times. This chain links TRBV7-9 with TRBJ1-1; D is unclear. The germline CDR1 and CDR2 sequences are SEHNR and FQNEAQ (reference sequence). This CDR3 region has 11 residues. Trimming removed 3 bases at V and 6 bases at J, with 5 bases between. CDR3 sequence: CASSFAPEAFF. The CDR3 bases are TGTGCCAGCAGCTTCGCTCCTGAAGCTTTCTTT.

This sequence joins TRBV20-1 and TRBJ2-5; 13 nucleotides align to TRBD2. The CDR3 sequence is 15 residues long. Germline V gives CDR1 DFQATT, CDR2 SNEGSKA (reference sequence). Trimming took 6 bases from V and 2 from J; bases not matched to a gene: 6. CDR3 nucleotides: TGCAGTGCCGCGAGGACTAGCGGGGGTCAAGAGACCCAGTACTTC. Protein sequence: CSAARTSGGQETQYF.

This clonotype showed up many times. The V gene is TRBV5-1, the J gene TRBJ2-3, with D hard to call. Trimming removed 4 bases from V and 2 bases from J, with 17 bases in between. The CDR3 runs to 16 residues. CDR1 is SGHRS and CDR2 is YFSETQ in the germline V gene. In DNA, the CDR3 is TGCGCCAGCAGCCCCCGGGCCGAAGTCCTCACAGATACGCAGTATTTT. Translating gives CASSPRAEVLTDTQYF.

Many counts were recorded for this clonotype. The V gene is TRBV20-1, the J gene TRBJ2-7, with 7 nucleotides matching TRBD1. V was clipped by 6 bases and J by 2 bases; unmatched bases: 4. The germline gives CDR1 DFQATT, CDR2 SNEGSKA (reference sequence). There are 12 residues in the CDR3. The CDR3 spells CSATDRTYEQYF. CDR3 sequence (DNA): TGCAGTGCCACGGACAGGACCTACGAGCAGTACTTC.